This TCR beta chain was observed in a study of cytomegalovirus exposure and HLA in healthy donors. Across the whole study: Earlier work reported 110 million or so unique TCR beta sequences from approximately 180 million T cells. Study results and limitations: A previous analysis found most TCR beta V segments productive roughly 90% or roughly 30% of the time.

This clone was seen a few times. Its target is unknown. PCR was performed using 60 Vbeta and 13 Jbeta primers. Clones were sequenced by immunoSEQ multiplex PCR, and TCRdb holds only the in-frame ones, with some missing. The sample has some 150,000 clones, under 90% seen once. The CDR3 contains 16 residues. V lost 4 bases, J lost 3 bases, and 9 bases stayed unmatched. Per the germline V gene, CDR1 is SGHRS and CDR2 is YFSETQ. Sequencing used PBMCs. This TCR was sampled from a boy aged 2 to 10 in good health and CMV-seronegative. J is TRBJ2-7 and V is TRBV5-1; TRBD1 aligns across 11 bases. The CDR3 here is CASSRSPGQGGYEQYF. The CDR3 coding sequence is TGCGCCAGCAGCCGTAGTCCGGGACAGGGGGGCTACGAGCAGTACTTC.